Listed below are T cell receptor beta chains from one sample, sequenced in a study of T cell responses to AZD1222 COVID-19 vaccine. Produced via immunoSEQ multiplex PCR; TCRdb's table is partial and in-frame only. This sample has 100,000 or so clones; 90% occur once, and the top ten carry 1.3%. The sample was peripheral blood, taken on day 0 of AZD1222 vaccination. These receptor sequences come from an adult in good health. Both conserved end residues are part of each CDR3. D genes are given only for firm matches. The size field is filled for only some rows; it gives once, few, many or a size class.

clone_size: NA; v_call: TRBV2; d_call: TRBD1; j_call: TRBJ1-1; cdr3_aa: CASSGGRTGTLNTEAFF; cdr3_nt: TGTGCCAGCAGTGGCGGGCGGACAGGCACTTTGAACACTGAAGCTTTCTTT
clone_size: NA; v_call: TRBV28; d_call: TRBD1; j_call: TRBJ1-5; cdr3_aa: CASRTWTGSNQPQHF; cdr3_nt: TGTGCCAGCAGGACATGGACAGGGAGCAATCAGCCCCAGCATTTT
clone_size: few; v_call: TRBV24-1; d_call: TRBD1; j_call: TRBJ2-1; cdr3_aa: CATRGQVDNEQFF; cdr3_nt: TGTGCCACCAGGGGACAGGTCGACAATGAGCAGTTCTTC
clone_size: few; v_call: TRBV6-5; d_call: TRBD1; j_call: TRBJ1-1; cdr3_aa: CASRQGNTEAFF; cdr3_nt: TGTGCCAGCCGACAGGGGAACACTGAAGCTTTCTTT
clone_size: NA; v_call: TRBV6-5; d_call: TRBD1; j_call: TRBJ2-5; cdr3_aa: CASGFEGATETQYF; cdr3_nt: TGTGCCAGCGGTTTTGAGGGGGCCACGGAGACCCAGTACTTC
clone_size: NA; v_call: TRBV25-1; d_call: NA; j_call: TRBJ1-2; cdr3_aa: CASSAGDGIYGYTF; cdr3_nt: TGTGCCAGCAGTGCAGGGGACGGTATCTATGGCTACACCTTC
clone_size: NA; v_call: TRBV28; d_call: NA; j_call: TRBJ1-6; cdr3_aa: CASRKGSSYNSPLHF; cdr3_nt: TGTGCCAGCAGGAAAGGGAGCTCCTATAATTCACCCCTCCACTTT
clone_size: NA; v_call: TRBV28; d_call: TRBD1; j_call: TRBJ1-1; cdr3_aa: CASTPGQGSEAFF; cdr3_nt: TGTGCCAGCACCCCGGGACAGGGGTCTGAAGCTTTCTTT
clone_size: NA; v_call: TRBV24-1; d_call: NA; j_call: TRBJ1-1; cdr3_aa: CATSDWANTEAFF; cdr3_nt: TGTGCCACCAGTGATTGGGCGAACACTGAAGCTTTCTTT
clone_size: NA; v_call: TRBV6-5; d_call: NA; j_call: TRBJ2-1; cdr3_aa: CASSPPGSDEQFF; cdr3_nt: TGTGCCAGCAGTCCCCCAGGAAGCGATGAGCAGTTCTTC
clone_size: NA; v_call: TRBV5-1; d_call: NA; j_call: TRBJ1-6; cdr3_aa: CASSLGRYNSPLHF; cdr3_nt: TGCGCCAGCAGCTTGGGACGTTATAATTCACCCCTCCACTTT
clone_size: NA; v_call: TRBV27; d_call: NA; j_call: TRBJ1-2; cdr3_aa: CASSRAGNYGYTF; cdr3_nt: TGTGCCAGCAGTCGGGCAGGAAACTATGGCTACACCTTC
clone_size: NA; v_call: TRBV7-6; d_call: NA; j_call: TRBJ1-2; cdr3_aa: CASSRGWLGNYGYTF; cdr3_nt: TGTGCCAGCAGCCGGGGATGGCTAGGCAACTATGGCTACACCTTC
clone_size: NA; v_call: TRBV28; d_call: NA; j_call: TRBJ1-3; cdr3_aa: CASSFGRDTIYF; cdr3_nt: TGTGCCAGCAGTTTTGGCAGGGACACCATATATTTT
clone_size: NA; v_call: TRBV4-1; d_call: TRBD1; j_call: TRBJ2-1; cdr3_aa: CASSRTGSGYNEQFF; cdr3_nt: TGCGCCAGCAGCCGGACAGGGTCCGGGTATAATGAGCAGTTCTTC
clone_size: NA; v_call: TRBV19; d_call: NA; j_call: TRBJ2-4; cdr3_aa: CASTSRGAKNIQYF; cdr3_nt: TGTGCCAGTACCAGTCGGGGGGCCAAAAACATTCAGTACTTC
clone_size: NA; v_call: TRBV2; d_call: NA; j_call: TRBJ1-2; cdr3_aa: CASSSVEHHGYTF; cdr3_nt: TGTGCCAGCTCTTCAGTGGAACACCATGGCTACACCTTC
clone_size: NA; v_call: TRBV28; d_call: TRBD2; j_call: TRBJ2-7; cdr3_aa: CASRSRLAGNYEQYF; cdr3_nt: TGTGCCAGCAGATCAAGACTAGCGGGGAACTACGAGCAGTACTTC
clone_size: NA; v_call: TRBV4-1; d_call: TRBD1; j_call: TRBJ2-5; cdr3_aa: CASSQENRGETQYF; cdr3_nt: TGCGCCAGCAGCCAAGAGAACAGGGGAGAGACCCAGTACTTC
clone_size: NA; v_call: TRBV2; d_call: TRBD2; j_call: TRBJ2-2; cdr3_aa: CASSESSRVAGGRTGELFF; cdr3_nt: TGTGCCAGCAGTGAATCTTCCCGGGTAGCGGGGGGGCGCACCGGGGAGCTGTTTTTT
clone_size: NA; v_call: TRBV19; d_call: NA; j_call: TRBJ1-1; cdr3_aa: CASSRGPQTEAFF; cdr3_nt: TGTGCCAGTAGTCGGGGCCCTCAAACTGAAGCTTTCTTT
clone_size: once; v_call: TRBV3-1/TRBV3-2; d_call: NA; j_call: TRBJ2-7; cdr3_aa: CASSQETGDEQYF; cdr3_nt: TGTGCCAGCAGCCAAGAAACTGGCGACGAGCAGTACTTC
clone_size: once; v_call: TRBV5-8; d_call: NA; j_call: TRBJ1-2; cdr3_aa: CASSLAGSGWGGYTF; cdr3_nt: TGTGCCAGCAGCTTGGCGGGGTCCGGTTGGGGTGGCTACACCTTC
clone_size: once; v_call: TRBV19; d_call: TRBD1; j_call: TRBJ1-5; cdr3_aa: CASSTGTGYSHQPQHF; cdr3_nt: TGTGCCAGTAGTACCGGGACAGGGTACTCTCATCAGCCCCAGCATTTT